The 27 T cell receptor beta chains below all came from one sample that was sequenced in a study of shared clonotypes between healthy human individuals. CD8 cells regarded as naive lacked CD45RO, were positively chosen for CCR7, and omitted terminally differentiated effector memory CD45RA+ cells. The data were produced by immunoSEQ multiplex PCR, yet TCRdb's version contains in-frame clones alone and is incomplete. The data show around 610,000 clones, 96% seen once. Material for sequencing was naive CD8+ T cells sorted from blood. The receptors were gathered from a woman in her thirties in good health.

The chain carries TRBV7-9 and TRBJ2-1; D uncertain. This CDR3 comprises 14 residues. Germline assignment: CDR1 SEHNR and CDR2 FQNEAQ (reference sequence). The V end was cut by 8 bases, the J end by 8 bases, with 19 bases between. CDR3 amino acids: CASGNLVVRDEQFF. CDR3 DNA: TGTGCCAGCGGGAACTTAGTCGTCCGCGATGAGCAGTTCTTC.

In its sample, this clone was seen once. The chain combines TRBV6-1 with TRBJ2-7; D unresolved. V lost 6 bases and J 3 bases, leaving 12 bases between the germline ends. The CDR3 extends over 13 amino acids. Germline CDR1 and CDR2: MNHNS and SASEGT. CDR3 sequence reads: CASSYQHSYEQYF. The CDR3 coding sequence is TGTGCCAGCAGCTATCAACACAGCTACGAGCAGTACTTC.

Notes on this clone: The same CDR3 arises from other DNA sequences in this sample as well. V is TRBV7-9 and J is TRBJ2-3; 8 bases line up with TRBD1. CDR1 is SEHNR, CDR2 FQNEAQ, per germline (reference sequence). With V trimmed by 6 bases and J by 3 bases, 8 bases remained unmatched. The CDR3 has 15 amino acids. In DNA form, the CDR3 reads TGTGCCAGCAGTCCGGACAGGGCAAGTACAGATACGCAGTATTTT. Translating gives CASSPDRASTDTQYF.

This chain's CDR3 is CASSSWDRGGNTIYF. The CDR3 DNA sequence: TGTGCCAGCAGTAGCTGGGACAGGGGGGGAAACACCATATATTTT. The chain recombines TRBV5-4 with TRBJ1-3; 11 nucleotides match TRBD1. V lost 5 bases to trimming and J lost 4 bases; unmatched junction nucleotides: 5. The CDR3 runs 15 residues. CDR1 and CDR2 (germline): SGHNT, YYREEE (reference sequence).

The J gene is TRBJ1-1, the V gene TRBV29-1; 7 bases line up with TRBD1. The CDR3 loop spans 14 amino acids. After removal of 3 bases from V and 6 bases from J, the junction contained 10 bases not matched to a gene. Germline CDR1 SQVTM, CDR2 ANQGSEA. In DNA form, the CDR3 reads TGCAGCGTTGATAGTCAGGGGGTTATCTCTGAAGCTTTCTTT. Translated, it gives CSVDSQGVISEAFF. Together with reference TRBV29-1 and TRBJ1-1, the CDR3 gives the full variable domain: SAVISQKPSRDICQRGTSLTIQCQVDSQVTMMFWYRQQPGQSLTLIATANQGSEATYESGFVIDKFPISRPNLTFSTLTVSNMSPEDSSIYLCSVDSQGVISEAFFGQGTRLTVV.

Here the CDR3 reads CASSQGLASYNEQFF. The CDR3 DNA follows: TGTGCCAGCAGTCAAGGACTAGCCTCCTACAATGAGCAGTTCTTC. This chain uses TRBV6-5 with TRBJ2-1, with TRBD2 identical over 8 bases. V was clipped by 5 bases and J by 0 bases; unmatched bases: 3. The CDR3 has 15 amino acids. Per germline, CDR1 MNHEY and CDR2 SVGAGI.

This clone was picked up one time. The chain couples TRBV7-9 to TRBJ1-1, with D perhaps TRBD1 (6 bases). V dropped 5 bases and J dropped 1 base, with 20 bases sitting between them. Germline V gene data show CDR1 as SEHNR and CDR2 as FQNEAQ (reference sequence). The CDR3 sequence is 17 residues long. The CDR3 is CASSNYGGGAPNTEAFF. The CDR3 nucleotides read TGTGCCAGCAGCAATTACGGAGGGGGGGCCCCGAACACTGAAGCTTTCTTT.

The gene calls are TRBV5-1 and TRBJ2-7; TRBD1 aligns across 8 bases. Germline trimming cut 5 bases from V and 0 bases from J; bases unmatched to any gene: 13. The CDR3 has 17 amino acids. Germline CDR1 and CDR2: SGHRS and YFSETQ. CDR3 protein: CASRPPPGTGLSYEQYF. The DNA for the CDR3 is TGCGCCAGCAGACCGCCTCCCGGGACAGGTCTCTCCTACGAGCAGTACTTC.

V is TRBV11-2 and J is TRBJ2-5; the D is unclear. This CDR3 region has 18 residues. V gave up 5 bases and J gave up 0 bases, with 22 bases separating them. From germline, CDR1 is SGHAT and CDR2 FQNNGV. The CDR3 here is CASSPDTPGVEYQETQYF. DNA for the CDR3: TGTGCCAGCAGCCCTGACACCCCTGGTGTGGAGTACCAAGAGACCCAGTACTTC. Using reference TRBV11-2 and TRBJ2-5 for the parts outside the CDR3, the full variable domain is EAGVAQSPRYKIIEKRQSVAFWCNPISGHATLYWYQQILGQGPKLLIQFQNNGVVDDSQLPKDRFSAERLKGVDSTLKIQPAKLEDSAVYLCASSPDTPGVEYQETQYFGPGTRLLVL.

The chain links TRBV5-8 to TRBJ1-5, with D unclear. The CDR3 is made up of 14 amino acids. The V and J ends lost 1 base and 2 bases respectively, with 7 bases between them. Germline loops: CDR1 SGHTS, CDR2 YDEGEE. In DNA, the CDR3 is TGTGCCAGCAGCTTGTTGGGCGGCAATCAGCCCCAGCATTTT. Translation gives CASSLLGGNQPQHF.

V gene TRBV15 combines with J gene TRBJ2-5; TRBD2 matches at 8 bases. CDR3 size: 16 residues. Germline V gives CDR1 LNHNV, CDR2 YYDKDF (reference sequence). V lost 7 bases and J lost 2; bases outside the gene matches: 12. In nucleotides, the CDR3 is TGTGCCACCACCCCTGATCCACTAGCGGCTCAAGAGACCCAGTACTTC. Translated, it gives CATTPDPLAAQETQYF.

The chain is built from TRBV5-1 and TRBJ1-5; D is perhaps TRBD1 (6 bases). The germline V gene encodes CDR1 SGHRS and CDR2 YFSETQ. CDR3 length: 15 residues. The V end lost 0 bases, the J end lost 4 bases, and 11 bases lay between the germline ends. The CDR3 DNA sequence: TGCGCCAGCAGCTTGGTAGGGGGTCCTAATCAGCCCCAGCATTTT. It translates to CASSLVGGPNQPQHF.

This chain connects TRBV5-4 to TRBJ2-1, with D maybe TRBD2 (7 bases). This CDR3 is built from 14 residues. Germline V gene data show CDR1 as SGHNT and CDR2 as YYREEE (reference sequence). The germline V and J ends were trimmed by 4 bases and 7 bases, with 15 bases remaining between them. CDR3 residues: CASSLGGLMNEQFF. The CDR3 DNA follows: TGTGCCAGCAGCCTAGGGGGACTAATGAATGAGCAGTTCTTC. Complete variable domain (other parts from reference TRBV5-4 and TRBJ2-1): ETGVTQSPTHLIKTRGQQVTLRCSSQSGHNTVSWYQQALGQGPQFIFQYYREEENGRGNFPPRFSGLQFPNYSSELNVNALELDDSALYLCASSLGGLMNEQFFGPGTRLTVL.

This clone has just one count. The chain carries TRBV7-9 and TRBJ1-2; D unclear. Germline CDR1 SEHNR, CDR2 FQNEAQ (reference sequence). Between the trimmed V and J ends, which lost 1 base and 8 bases, there was a span of 8 bases. There are 12 residues in the CDR3. This CDR3 reads CASSLDLRGYTF. The DNA of the CDR3 is TGTGCCAGCAGCTTAGACCTGAGGGGCTACACCTTC. Drawing the rest from reference TRBV7-9 and TRBJ1-2, the complete variable domain is DTGVSQNPRHKITKRGQNVTFRCDPISEHNRLYWYRQTLGQGPEFLTYFQNEAQLEKSRLLSDRFSAERPKGSFSTLEIQRTEQGDSAMYLCASSLDLRGYTFGSGTRLTVV.

The V call is TRBV5-6, the J call TRBJ2-7; D gene uncertain. CDR1 is SGHDT and CDR2 is YYEEEE in the germline V gene. This CDR3 spans 12 amino acids. V was cut by 0 bases and J by 6 bases, with 7 bases left in between. The CDR3 DNA sequence: TGTGCCAGCAGCTTGGCACTGGGCGAGCAGTACTTC. Protein product: CASSLALGEQYF.

V is TRBV5-1 and J is TRBJ2-7; TRBD2 is a possible D gene (6 bases). CDR1 is SGHRS and CDR2 is YFSETQ in the germline V gene. The CDR3 length is 14 residues. The V end was cut by 4 bases, the J end by 0 bases, with 11 bases between. The CDR3 DNA sequence: TGCGCCAGCAGCCCGGGACTCGCCTCCTACGAGCAGTACTTC. Protein sequence: CASSPGLASYEQYF.

The rearrangement links TRBV2 to TRBJ2-3, with 10 bases lining up with TRBD2. The CDR3 length is 16 residues. The V segment lost 6 bases and the J segment 2 bases; nucleotides outside the gene matches: 8. Germline V gives CDR1 SNHLY, CDR2 FYNNEI. CDR3 sequence (DNA): TGTGCCAGCAGCGTTAGCGGGAGGCCTCTCACAGATACGCAGTATTTT. Translation gives CASSVSGRPLTDTQYF.

V usage is TRBV5-6 and J usage is TRBJ1-1, with 7 bases fitting TRBD1. After removal of 0 bases from V and 1 base from J, the junction contained 6 bases not matched to a gene. Germline-derived CDR1 and CDR2 are SGHDT and YYEEEE. The length of the CDR3 is 16 residues. CDR3 nucleotides: TGTGCCAGCAGCTTGGGGGCACAGGGGAGGAACACTGAAGCTTTCTTT. Amino acid sequence: CASSLGAQGRNTEAFF.

V is TRBV5-5 and J is TRBJ2-7; the match to TRBD1 covers 9 bases. Germline CDR1 is SGHKS and CDR2 is YYEKEE (reference sequence). Trimming took 5 bases from V and 0 from J; bases not matched to a gene: 6. The CDR3 spans 15 residues. As DNA, the CDR3 is TGTGCCAGCAGACTAGGACAGGGGCGCTCCTACGAGCAGTACTTC. It translates to CASRLGQGRSYEQYF.

The gene calls are TRBV10-1 and TRBJ2-3; weak D call: TRBD2 (7 bases). Germline lookup yields CDR1 WNHNN and CDR2 SYGVQD (reference sequence). V lost 2 bases, J lost 2 bases, and 26 bases lay in between. The CDR3 length is 20 residues. CDR3 sequence reads: CASSEKEGGIHQGYTDTQYF. CDR3 in DNA: TGCGCCAGCAGTGAGAAAGAGGGGGGGATACACCAGGGGTACACAGATACGCAGTATTTT.

CDR3 sequence (DNA): TGTGCCAGCAGCTGGGGGAGCACAGATACGCAGTATTTT. Amino acid sequence: CASSWGSTDTQYF. The chain recombines TRBV5-6 with TRBJ2-3, with D perhaps being TRBD1 or TRBD2 (5 bases each). Trimming left V 3 bases short and J 0 bases short, with 5 bases between. The CDR3 spans 13 residues. Germline-derived CDR1 and CDR2 are SGHDT and YYEEEE. The full variable domain, its missing parts supplied by reference TRBV5-6 and TRBJ2-3, is DAGVTQSPTHLIKTRGQQVTLRCSPKSGHDTVSWYQQALGQGPQFIFQYYEEEERQRGNFPDRFSGHQFPNYSSELNVNALLLGDSALYLCASSWGSTDTQYFGPGTRLTVL.

The rearrangement uses TRBV19 and TRBJ1-5; D remains ambiguous. V was trimmed by 1 base and J by 7 bases, leaving 14 bases between them. The CDR3 runs to 15 residues. Germline V gene lookup returns CDR1 LNHDA and CDR2 SQIVND (reference sequence). CDR3 sequence: CASSIVPGIWQPQHF. CDR3 DNA: TGTGCCAGTAGTATAGTGCCGGGTATTTGGCAGCCCCAGCATTTT. Full variable domain (outside the CDR3, taken from reference TRBV19 and TRBJ1-5): DGGITQSPKYLFRKEGQNVTLSCEQNLNHDAMYWYRQDPGQGLRLIYYSQIVNDFQKGDIAEGYSVSREKKESFPLTVTSAQKNPTAFYLCASSIVPGIWQPQHFGDGTRLSIL.

For the CDR3, the DNA is TGTGCCAGCAGCACCAACCCGTACGAGCAGTACTTC. Protein: CASSTNPYEQYF. The rearrangement joins TRBV5-6 to TRBJ2-7; D not certain. V lost 4 bases and J lost 4, with 9 bases in between. Germline V gene sequence: CDR1 SGHDT, CDR2 YYEEEE. This CDR3 region has 12 residues.

The rearrangement joins TRBV30 to TRBJ1-1, with no clear D. The CDR3 totals 11 residues. Germline lookup yields CDR1 GTSNPN and CDR2 SVGIG (reference sequence). The V and J ends lost 8 bases and 1 base respectively, with 8 bases between them. The CDR3 nucleotides read TGTGCCGCAAGACAGAACACTGAAGCTTTCTTT. This codes for CAARQNTEAFF.

This clone was seen more than once but under ten times. The rearrangement links TRBV29-1 to TRBJ1-1; 7 bases match TRBD1. Germline assignment: CDR1 SQVTM and CDR2 ANQGSEA. The length of the CDR3 is 12 residues. The CDR3 DNA reads as TGCAGTACTCGGACAGGAGGGACTGAAGCTTTCTTT. Translating it yields CSTRTGGTEAFF.

The rearrangement uses TRBV4-1 and TRBJ2-2; 9 bases align to TRBD1. The CDR3 consists of 15 residues. V lost 6 bases and J lost 5; bases outside the gene matches: 7. Germline V CDR1 and CDR2: MGHRA, YSYEKL. For the CDR3, the DNA is TGCGCCAGCAGTTTCGGGACAGGGCTGACCGGGGAGCTGTTTTTT. Its protein product is CASSFGTGLTGELFF.

The CDR3 DNA follows: TGTGCCAGCAGTTACTCGATTCTAACAGGGTACGAGCAGTACTTC. Its protein is CASSYSILTGYEQYF. V and J are TRBV6-5 and TRBJ2-7; TRBD1 might be the D (6 bases). Per the germline V gene, CDR1 is MNHEY and CDR2 is SVGAGI. The CDR3 totals 15 residues. Trimming took off 0 bases at V and 4 bases at J, with 13 bases between the two ends.